These T cell receptor beta chains were read from a single sample in a study of shared clonotypes between healthy human individuals. Produced via immunoSEQ multiplex PCR; TCRdb's table is partial and in-frame only. The sample consists of around 200,000 clones, roughly 70% of them appearing once. Sequencing was done on a sample of memory CD4+ T cells sorted from blood. Source of these receptors: a man aged 25 to 40 in good health. Both conserved end residues are part of each CDR3. The D gene is left open where the match is weak.

D: .; J: TRBJ2-7; V: TRBV9; CDR3: CASSVGAGSSYEQYF
D: .; J: TRBJ1-1; V: TRBV27; CDR3: CASSFGRRRTEAFF
D: TRBD1; J: TRBJ2-5; V: TRBV5-1; CDR3: CASSQTGTGLETQYF
D: TRBD2; J: TRBJ2-1; V: TRBV6-4; CDR3: CASSEREPPSNEQFF
D: TRBD1; J: TRBJ2-3; V: TRBV5-1; CDR3: CASSLEPGGSTDTQYF
D: .; J: TRBJ2-7; V: TRBV7-2; CDR3: CASSSFGEQYF
D: .; J: TRBJ2-3; V: TRBV9; CDR3: CASSLNLRTDTQYF
D: .; J: TRBJ2-7; V: TRBV12-2; CDR3: CASRPERYEQYF
D: .; J: TRBJ2-1; V: TRBV9; CDR3: CASSVVRGAGNNEQFF
D: .; J: TRBJ2-1; V: TRBV5-1; CDR3: CASSLVLGSGADNEQFF
D: .; J: TRBJ2-1; V: TRBV7-2; CDR3: CASNGGLITYNEQFF
D: .; J: TRBJ2-2; V: TRBV10-1; CDR3: CASGNRANTGELFF
D: .; J: TRBJ2-3; V: TRBV7-9; CDR3: CASSPPPGGWTDTQYF
D: TRBD2; J: TRBJ2-4; V: TRBV2; CDR3: CASSGRGLAIKNIQYF
D: .; J: TRBJ2-3; V: TRBV5-1; CDR3: CASSLGGIPQYF
D: TRBD1; J: TRBJ2-5; V: TRBV7-2; CDR3: CASSPGDSLQETQYF
D: .; J: TRBJ2-3; V: TRBV28; CDR3: CASSLGGARSLDTQYF
D: .; J: TRBJ1-1; V: TRBV13; CDR3: CASSPGGTRKAFF
D: .; J: TRBJ2-2; V: TRBV6-5; CDR3: CASSPRPRGTGELFF
D: TRBD1; J: TRBJ2-2; V: TRBV14; CDR3: CASSLGQGDTGELFF
D: TRBD2; J: TRBJ2-7; V: TRBV7-8; CDR3: CATSPGLAAISPYEQYF
D: .; J: TRBJ1-2; V: TRBV28; CDR3: CASSDLNYGYTF
D: .; J: TRBJ1-4; V: TRBV5-1; CDR3: CASSLVGGQPNEKLFF
D: TRBD2; J: TRBJ2-1; V: TRBV7-8; CDR3: CASSLGGRAYNEQFF
D: TRBD1; J: TRBJ2-3; V: TRBV6-1; CDR3: CASRDRGVDTQYF
D: .; J: TRBJ2-2; V: TRBV6-4; CDR3: CASSEGDTGELFF
D: .; J: TRBJ2-5; V: TRBV6-5; CDR3: CASTQWGEETQYF
D: .; J: TRBJ1-4; V: TRBV5-1; CDR3: CASSEALNEKLFF
D: .; J: TRBJ2-3; V: TRBV27; CDR3: CASMVQTSTDTQYF
D: .; J: TRBJ2-1; V: TRBV7-6; CDR3: CASSLGWDSSYNEQFF
D: .; J: TRBJ2-2; V: TRBV19; CDR3: CASSTTGSLTGELFF
D: TRBD1; J: TRBJ2-5; V: TRBV2; CDR3: CASSGTGVRETQYF
D: TRBD2; J: TRBJ2-2; V: TRBV13; CDR3: CASSLPAGVGGELFF
D: .; J: TRBJ2-5; V: TRBV27; CDR3: CASSLGETQYF
D: .; J: TRBJ1-5; V: TRBV28; CDR3: CASSNPGSLNQPQHF
D: TRBD2; J: TRBJ2-7; V: TRBV28; CDR3: CASSGSGRATYEQYF
D: .; J: TRBJ1-4; V: TRBV2; CDR3: CASSVSGIYEKLFF
D: .; J: TRBJ1-1; V: TRBV4-3; CDR3: CASSQGQNTEAFF
D: TRBD2; J: TRBJ2-1; V: TRBV10-1; CDR3: CASRASGTNEQFF
D: .; J: TRBJ1-4; V: TRBV20-1; CDR3: CSAPYNEKLFF
D: .; J: TRBJ2-3; V: TRBV9; CDR3: CASSVEAGNDGSSYTQYF
D: TRBD2; J: TRBJ2-1; V: TRBV5-1; CDR3: CASSLGLAGAKDEQFF
D: TRBD2; J: TRBJ2-5; V: TRBV5-1; CDR3: CASSLGGSGRFETQYF
D: .; J: TRBJ1-1; V: TRBV27; CDR3: CASSLTGWNTEAFF